The sequence of this TCR beta chain was determined in a study of tumour-infiltrating T cells in Burkitt lymphoma. Here immunoSEQ multiplex PCR was the method, and the copy in TCRdb shows in-frame clones only, minus some. The repertoire holds about 3,300 clones, with roughly 15% as singletons. The CDR3 contains 16 residues. Trimming cost V 5 bases and J 3 bases, with 19 bases left between them. Germline-derived CDR1 and CDR2 are KGHSH and LQKENI. This clone was counted between two and nine times. V and J are TRBV18 and TRBJ1-2, with D possibly matching TRBD1 (6 bases). This sequence was found in a human donor with Burkitt lymphoma. Sequenced material: tumor tissue. The CDR3 coding sequence is TGTGCCAGCTCATCTCTAGACAGGCGAGCCCACTATGGCTACACCTTC. It specifies CASSSLDRRAHYGYTF.